The 22 T cell receptor beta chains presented below share a single source sample, sequenced in a study of T cells after posttransplantation cyclophosphamide. A marrow graft followed busulfan-fludarabine conditioning, with cyclophosphamide on days +3 and +4. Method: immunoSEQ multiplex PCR; TCRdb's copy keeps in-frame clones and lacks some. The data hold under 50,000 clones, with 90% observed a single time. The specimen comprised PBMCs, sampled about 60 days after allogeneic stem cell transplant with posttransplant cyclophosphamide. The receptors stem from a male patient in his sixties or seventies who received an allogeneic stem cell transplant from a related donor and was CMV-positive. These T cells may partly come from the graft donor.

This clone was seen more than once but under ten times. The V call is TRBV5-6, the J call TRBJ2-5; TRBD2 is a possible D gene (6 bases). The ends were cut back, 1 base at V and 5 bases at J, with 12 bases in the middle. CDR1 is SGHDT, CDR2 YYEEEE, per germline. The CDR3 length is 14 residues. The CDR3 DNA sequence: TGTGCCAGCAGCTTGTTGGAGGGAGAGGAGACCCAGTACTTC. It encodes CASSLLEGEETQYF.

This chain links TRBV18 with TRBJ1-2; D might be TRBD1 (6 bases). V was cut by 3 bases and J by 4 bases, with 12 bases left in between. This CDR3 has 14 amino acids. Germline loops: CDR1 KGHSH, CDR2 LQKENI. CDR3: CASSPQRGFYGYTF. The CDR3 coding sequence is TGTGCCAGCTCACCGCAAAGGGGGTTCTATGGCTACACCTTC.

This rearrangement joins TRBV2 to TRBJ1-5, with D perhaps matching TRBD1 (5 bases). Germline assignment: CDR1 SNHLY and CDR2 FYNNEI. The V end was cut by 5 bases, the J end by 4 bases, with 9 bases between. This CDR3 spans 13 amino acids. CDR3 sequence (DNA): TGTGCCAGCAGTAGATACAGGAATCAGCCCCAGCATTTT. This encodes CASSRYRNQPQHF.

This chain connects TRBV6-1 to TRBJ2-1, with 7 bases lining up with TRBD2. V dropped 3 bases and J dropped 3; count of bases not matched to a gene: 2. The CDR3 is 14 residues long. Germline-derived CDR1 and CDR2 are MNHNS and SASEGT. Here the CDR3 reads CASSDASGYNEQFF. CDR3 sequence (DNA): TGTGCCAGCAGTGATGCTAGCGGCTACAATGAGCAGTTCTTC.

J is TRBJ2-1 and V is TRBV6-6; 7 nucleotides match TRBD2. Germline trimming cut 6 bases from V and 5 bases from J; bases unmatched to any gene: 10. The CDR3 runs to 15 residues. CDR1 is MNHNY and CDR2 is SVGAGI in the germline V gene (reference sequence). CDR3 amino acids: CASRPPSSGDNEQFF. The CDR3 DNA reads TGTGCCAGCAGGCCCCCTTCCAGCGGGGACAATGAGCAGTTCTTC.

V and J are TRBV19 and TRBJ1-1; 7 bases are a match to TRBD1. Germline lookup yields CDR1 LNHDA and CDR2 SQIVND (reference sequence). The V segment lost 9 bases and the J segment 0 bases; nucleotides outside the gene matches: 19. The length of the CDR3 is 18 residues. The DNA for the CDR3 is TGTGCCAGCCCACCTGGACAGGCAATCTGGTTGATGAACACTGAAGCTTTCTTT. Its translation is CASPPGQAIWLMNTEAFF.

The chain recombines TRBV14 with TRBJ1-4; 10 bases fit TRBD1. Germline V gene lookup returns CDR1 SGHDN and CDR2 FVKESK. The CDR3 runs to 13 residues. Trimming removed 6 bases from V and 7 bases from J; junction bases left unmatched: 2. As DNA, the CDR3 is TGTGCCAGCAGTCGGGACAGGGGTGAAAAACTGTTTTTT. Translating gives CASSRDRGEKLFF.

This chain connects TRBV30 to TRBJ1-2; 7 nucleotides agree with TRBD1. The V gene's germline CDR1 is GTSNPN and CDR2 SVGIG (reference sequence). The CDR3 totals 11 residues. Trimming at V came to 5 bases and at J to 11 bases, leaving 8 bases not matched to a gene. This chain's CDR3 is CAWGPGQMYTF. The CDR3 DNA sequence: TGTGCCTGGGGTCCGGGACAGATGTACACCTTC.

This rearrangement joins TRBV4-1 to TRBJ2-1; D is possibly TRBD1 (6 bases). Trimming stripped 4 bases from V and 7 bases from J, with 14 bases between. The length of the CDR3 is 14 residues. In germline, CDR1 is MGHRA, CDR2 YSYEKL. CDR3 nucleotides: TGCGCCAGCAGCCCCCGGGACATTGGGAATGAGCAGTTCTTC. Its translation is CASSPRDIGNEQFF.

The chain links TRBV6-1 to TRBJ2-2, with 8 bases aligning to TRBD1. The germline V gene has CDR1 MNHNS and CDR2 SASEGT. V trimming: 2 bases; J trimming: 6 bases; junction bases outside the gene matches: 8. The length of the CDR3 is 16 residues. DNA for the CDR3: TGTGCCAGCAGTGAAAGGCCGGACAGGGCGTCCGGGGAGCTGTTTTTT. It is translated as CASSERPDRASGELFF.

This rearrangement joins TRBV5-1 to TRBJ2-3, with 7 bases lining up with TRBD2. V gave up 2 bases and J gave up 3 bases; unmatched junction bases: 9. This CDR3 is built from 16 residues. CDR1 and CDR2 (germline): SGHRS, YFSETQ. The CDR3 sequence is CASSFGGGFRTDTQYF. In DNA, the CDR3 is TGCGCCAGCAGCTTTGGCGGGGGATTTCGGACAGATACGCAGTATTTT.

The chain has TRBV5-1 and TRBJ1-2; 9 nucleotides match TRBD1. V lost 0 bases and J lost 2; bases outside the gene matches: 5. The CDR3 has 16 residues. Germline V gives CDR1 SGHRS, CDR2 YFSETQ. CDR3 sequence: CASSLDYTGGNYGYTF. For the CDR3, the DNA is TGCGCCAGCAGCTTGGATTATACAGGGGGCAACTATGGCTACACCTTC.

The chain carries TRBV19 and TRBJ1-1; TRBD1 matches at 10 bases. CDR1 and CDR2 from the germline V gene are LNHDA and SQIVND (reference sequence). The ends lost 6 bases at V and 11 bases at J; junction bases unmatched: 12. The CDR3 runs 14 residues. The CDR3 here is CASRKNTGTGVAFF. For the CDR3, the DNA is TGTGCCAGTAGGAAGAATACCGGGACAGGGGTTGCTTTCTTT.

This clone was recorded once. The chain links TRBV27 to TRBJ1-5, with 7 bases aligning to TRBD1. The V gene end was trimmed by 2 bases and the J gene end by 4 bases; junction bases not matched to a gene: 11. From germline, CDR1 is MNHEY and CDR2 SMNVEV (reference sequence). There are 17 residues in the CDR3. CDR3: CASSLRVGDSWNQPQHF. CDR3 DNA sequence: TGTGCCAGCAGTTTAAGGGTGGGGGACAGCTGGAATCAGCCCCAGCATTTT.

V is TRBV10-1 and J is TRBJ1-4, with a possible D match to TRBD1 (5 bases). V dropped 7 bases and J dropped 5 bases, with 20 bases sitting between them. The CDR3 is made up of 16 amino acids. Germline V gives CDR1 WNHNN, CDR2 SYGVQD (reference sequence). The CDR3 DNA follows: TGCGCCAGCAAAATGGACAAGATCCTTGGGAATGAAAAACTGTTTTTT. Translation gives CASKMDKILGNEKLFF.

The genes are TRBV19 and TRBJ1-6; D not certain. The V end lost 7 bases, the J end lost 2 bases, and 9 bases lay between the germline ends. The CDR3 consists of 14 residues. CDR1 and CDR2 (germline): LNHDA, SQIVND (reference sequence). CDR3 coding DNA: TGTGCCAGTACCCCGGGGACCTATAATTCACCCCTCCACTTT. Protein sequence: CASTPGTYNSPLHF.

The DNA for the CDR3 is TGTGCCAGCTCACTTCCCAGGACTCATTCCTACGAGCAGTACGTC. Translated: CASSLPRTHSYEQYV. The chain recombines TRBV18 with TRBJ2-7; D is perhaps TRBD2 (5 bases). Germline lookup yields CDR1 KGHSH and CDR2 LQKENI. The CDR3 is 15 amino acids. V was clipped by 4 bases and J by 1 base, with 14 bases between them.

The gene calls are TRBV7-8 and TRBJ2-3; D unresolved. Germline V gene lookup returns CDR1 SGHVS and CDR2 FQNEAQ. CDR3 length equals 12 residues. Trimming stripped 3 bases from V and 2 bases from J, with 3 bases between. Here the CDR3 reads CASSFHTDTQYF. The CDR3, as DNA: TGTGCCAGCAGCTTCCACACAGATACGCAGTATTTT.

A remark on this clone: Other DNA sequences from this sample encode an identical CDR3 as well. The chain carries TRBV10-3 and TRBJ1-6, with TRBD1 matching over 7 bases. After removal of 9 bases from V and 7 bases from J, the junction contained 6 bases not matched to a gene. The CDR3 has 13 residues. Per the germline V gene, CDR1 is ENHRY and CDR2 is SYGVKD. The CDR3 here is CAIQTGFNSPLHF. As DNA, the CDR3 is TGTGCCATACAGACAGGGTTCAATTCACCCCTCCACTTT.

The CDR3 loop reads CASSLTSGGETQYF. CDR3 DNA: TGTGCCAGCAGCTTGACTAGCGGCGGGGAGACCCAGTACTTC. V and J are TRBV6-1 and TRBJ2-5, with 9 bases identical to TRBD2. Germline-derived CDR1 and CDR2 are MNHNS and SASEGT. The ends lost 6 bases at V and 5 bases at J; junction bases unmatched: 7. This CDR3 has 14 amino acids.

Here the CDR3 DNA reads TGTGCCATCAGTGACCCCGGACTAGCGGGACCTACAGATACGCAGTATTTT. Residues: CAISDPGLAGPTDTQYF. V is TRBV10-3 and J is TRBJ2-3, with 12 bases fitting TRBD2. The CDR3 spans 17 residues. Germline CDR1 is ENHRY and CDR2 is SYGVKD. The junction had 7 bases not matched to a gene; V was cut back by 3 bases and J by 3 bases.

The rearrangement uses TRBV18 and TRBJ2-5; TRBD1 is a possible D gene (5 bases). The CDR3 runs to 15 residues. The germline CDR1 and CDR2 sequences are KGHSH and LQKENI. Trimming stripped 3 bases from V and 2 bases from J, with 13 bases between. DNA of the CDR3: TGTGCCAGCTCACCCCCCTCGACAGAACAAGAGACCCAGTACTTC. Encoded protein: CASSPPSTEQETQYF.